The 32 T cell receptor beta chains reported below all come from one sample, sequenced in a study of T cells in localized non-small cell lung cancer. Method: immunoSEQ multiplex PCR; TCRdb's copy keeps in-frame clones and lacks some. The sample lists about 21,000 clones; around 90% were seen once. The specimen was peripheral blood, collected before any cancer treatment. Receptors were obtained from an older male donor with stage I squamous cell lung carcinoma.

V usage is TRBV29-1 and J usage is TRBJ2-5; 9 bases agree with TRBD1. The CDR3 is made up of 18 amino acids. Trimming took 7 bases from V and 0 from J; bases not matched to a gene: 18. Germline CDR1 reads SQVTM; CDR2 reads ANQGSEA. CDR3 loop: CSGVIGTGLSRHQETQYF. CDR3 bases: TGCAGCGGAGTTATAGGGACAGGGCTATCGCGACACCAAGAGACCCAGTACTTC.

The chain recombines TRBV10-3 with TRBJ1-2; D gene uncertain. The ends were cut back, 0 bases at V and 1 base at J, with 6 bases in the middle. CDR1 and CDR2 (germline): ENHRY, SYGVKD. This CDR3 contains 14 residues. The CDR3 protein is CAISESNFNYGYTF. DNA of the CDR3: TGTGCCATCAGTGAGTCAAATTTTAACTATGGCTACACCTTC.

In DNA form, the CDR3 reads TGTGCCAGCAGTTTAAATCGCGGCAGGCAAGAGACCCAGTACTTC. Its translation is CASSLNRGRQETQYF. The chain uses TRBV27 and TRBJ2-5; D uncertain. CDR1 is MNHEY, CDR2 SMNVEV, per germline (reference sequence). The V end lost 2 bases, the J end lost 2 bases, and 12 bases lay between the germline ends. The CDR3 extends over 15 amino acids.

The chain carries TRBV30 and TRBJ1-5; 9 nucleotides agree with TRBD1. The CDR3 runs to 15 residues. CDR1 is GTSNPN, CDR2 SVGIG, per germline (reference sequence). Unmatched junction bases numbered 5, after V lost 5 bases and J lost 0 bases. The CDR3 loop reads CAWATGGPSNQPQHF. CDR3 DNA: TGTGCCTGGGCCACAGGGGGCCCTAGCAATCAGCCCCAGCATTTT.

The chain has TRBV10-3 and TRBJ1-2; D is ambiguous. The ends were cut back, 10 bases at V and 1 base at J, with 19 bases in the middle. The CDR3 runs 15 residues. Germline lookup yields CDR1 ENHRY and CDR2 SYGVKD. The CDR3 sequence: CASKIAGFLNYGYTF. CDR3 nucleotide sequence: TGTGCCAGCAAGATTGCGGGTTTCCTTAACTATGGCTACACCTTC.

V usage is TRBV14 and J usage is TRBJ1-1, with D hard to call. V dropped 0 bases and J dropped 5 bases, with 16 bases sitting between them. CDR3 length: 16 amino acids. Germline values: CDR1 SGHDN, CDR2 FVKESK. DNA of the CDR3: TGTGCCAGCAGCCAAGACAGCCAGTCTCCGAGAACTGAAGCTTTCTTT. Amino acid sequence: CASSQDSQSPRTEAFF.

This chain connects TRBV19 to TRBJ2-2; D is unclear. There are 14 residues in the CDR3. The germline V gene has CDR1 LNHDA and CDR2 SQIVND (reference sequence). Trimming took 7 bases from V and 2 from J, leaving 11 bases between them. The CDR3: CASMRGSNTGELFF. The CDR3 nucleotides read TGTGCCAGTATGAGAGGAAGTAACACCGGGGAGCTGTTTTTT.

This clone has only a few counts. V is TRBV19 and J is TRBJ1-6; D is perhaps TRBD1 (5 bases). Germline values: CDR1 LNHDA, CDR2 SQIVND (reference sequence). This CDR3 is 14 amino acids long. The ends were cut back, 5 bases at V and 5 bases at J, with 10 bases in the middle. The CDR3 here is CASSLRDHNSPLHF. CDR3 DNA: TGTGCCAGTAGTCTCCGGGACCATAATTCACCCCTCCACTTT.

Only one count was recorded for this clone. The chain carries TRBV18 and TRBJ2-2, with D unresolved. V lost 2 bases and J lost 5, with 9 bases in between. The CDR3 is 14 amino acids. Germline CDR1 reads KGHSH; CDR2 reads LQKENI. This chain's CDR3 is CASSPAEQTGELFF. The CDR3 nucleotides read TGTGCCAGCTCACCAGCTGAACAAACCGGGGAGCTGTTTTTT.

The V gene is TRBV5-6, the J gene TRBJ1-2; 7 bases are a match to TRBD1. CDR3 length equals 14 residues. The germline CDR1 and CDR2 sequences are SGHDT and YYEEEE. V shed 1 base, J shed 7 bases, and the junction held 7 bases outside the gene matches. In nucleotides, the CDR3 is TGTGCCAGCAGCTTGAACGGGGACAGAGGTGGCTACACCTTC. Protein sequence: CASSLNGDRGGYTF.

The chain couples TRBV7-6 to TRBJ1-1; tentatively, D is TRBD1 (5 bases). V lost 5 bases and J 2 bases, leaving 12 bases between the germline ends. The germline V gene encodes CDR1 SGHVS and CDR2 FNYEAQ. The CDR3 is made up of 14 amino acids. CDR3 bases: TGTGCCAGCAGCCCGGGACGGGTAAACACTGAAGCTTTCTTT. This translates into CASSPGRVNTEAFF.

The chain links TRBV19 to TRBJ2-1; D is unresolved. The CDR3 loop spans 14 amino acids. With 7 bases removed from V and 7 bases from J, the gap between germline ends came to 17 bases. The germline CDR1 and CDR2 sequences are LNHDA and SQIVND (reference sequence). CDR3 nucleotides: TGTGCCAGTAAACTCTCCTCGACTGGGAATGAGCAGTTCTTC. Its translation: CASKLSSTGNEQFF.

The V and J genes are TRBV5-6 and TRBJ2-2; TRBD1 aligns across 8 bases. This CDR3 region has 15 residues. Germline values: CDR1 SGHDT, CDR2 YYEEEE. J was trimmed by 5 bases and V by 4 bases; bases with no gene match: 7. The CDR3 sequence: CASSDKTGVTGELFF. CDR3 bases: TGTGCCAGCAGCGATAAGACAGGGGTAACCGGGGAGCTGTTTTTT.

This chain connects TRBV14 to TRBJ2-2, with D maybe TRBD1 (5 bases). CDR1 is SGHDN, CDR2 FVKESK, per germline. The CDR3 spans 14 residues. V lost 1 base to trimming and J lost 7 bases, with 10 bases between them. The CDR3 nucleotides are TGTGCCAGCAGCCAAGTAGTAGGGGTCGGGGAGCTGTTTTTT. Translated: CASSQVVGVGELFF.

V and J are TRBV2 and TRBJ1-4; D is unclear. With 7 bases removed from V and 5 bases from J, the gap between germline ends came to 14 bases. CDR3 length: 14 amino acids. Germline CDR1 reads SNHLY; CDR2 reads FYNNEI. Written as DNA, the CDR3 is TGTGCCAGCACTTGGGAAAACGGGAATGAAAAACTGTTTTTT. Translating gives CASTWENGNEKLFF.

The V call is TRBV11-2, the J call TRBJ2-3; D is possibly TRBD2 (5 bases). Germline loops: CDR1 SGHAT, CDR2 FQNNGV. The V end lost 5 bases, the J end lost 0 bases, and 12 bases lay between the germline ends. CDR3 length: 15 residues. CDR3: CASSRTGFSTDTQYF. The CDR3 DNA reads TGTGCCAGCAGCCGGACTGGATTTAGCACAGATACGCAGTATTTT.

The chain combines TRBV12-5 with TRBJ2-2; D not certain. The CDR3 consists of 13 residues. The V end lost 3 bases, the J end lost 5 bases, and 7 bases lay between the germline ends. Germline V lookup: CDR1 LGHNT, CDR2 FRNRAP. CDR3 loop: CASGFTETGELFF. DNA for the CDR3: TGTGCTAGTGGTTTTACGGAGACCGGGGAGCTGTTTTTT.

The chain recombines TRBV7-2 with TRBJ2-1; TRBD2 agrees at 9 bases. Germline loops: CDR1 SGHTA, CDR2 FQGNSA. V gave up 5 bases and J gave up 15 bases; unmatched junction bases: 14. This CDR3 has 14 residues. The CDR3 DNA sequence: TGTGCCAGCAGCCTGATAGCGGGGGCGGCAGTATGGTTCTTC. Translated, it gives CASSLIAGAAVWFF.

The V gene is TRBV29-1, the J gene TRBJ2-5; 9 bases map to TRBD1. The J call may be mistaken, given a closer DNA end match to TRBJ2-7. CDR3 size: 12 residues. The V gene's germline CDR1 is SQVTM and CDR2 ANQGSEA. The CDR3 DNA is TGCAGCGTGGGGGACAGGGCCTACGAGCAGTACTTC. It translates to CSVGDRAYEQYF.

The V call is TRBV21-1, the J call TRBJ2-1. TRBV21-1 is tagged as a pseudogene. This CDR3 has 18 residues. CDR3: CASSKVEDPGTPENEQFF. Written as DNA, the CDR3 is TGTGCCAGCAGCAAAGTGGAGGACCCCGGGACCCCCGAAAACGAGCAGTTCTTC.

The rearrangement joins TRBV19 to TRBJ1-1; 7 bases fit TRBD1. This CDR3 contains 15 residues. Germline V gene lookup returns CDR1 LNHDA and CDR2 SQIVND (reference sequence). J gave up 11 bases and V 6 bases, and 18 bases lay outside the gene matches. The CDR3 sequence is CASSERGTGQAEAFF. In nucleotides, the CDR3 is TGTGCCAGTAGCGAGCGGGGGACCGGACAGGCGGAGGCTTTCTTT. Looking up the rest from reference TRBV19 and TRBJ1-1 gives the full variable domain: DGGITQSPKYLFRKEGQNVTLSCEQNLNHDAMYWYRQDPGQGLRLIYYSQIVNDFQKGDIAEGYSVSREKKESFPLTVTSAQKNPTAFYLCASSERGTGQAEAFFGQGTRLTVV.

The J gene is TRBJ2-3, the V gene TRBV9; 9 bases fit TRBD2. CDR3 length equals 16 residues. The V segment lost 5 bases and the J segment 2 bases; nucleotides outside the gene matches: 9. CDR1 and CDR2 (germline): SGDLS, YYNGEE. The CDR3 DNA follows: TGTGCCAGCAGTTTCAGCGGGGGGATATCCACAGATACGCAGTATTTT. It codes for CASSFSGGISTDTQYF.

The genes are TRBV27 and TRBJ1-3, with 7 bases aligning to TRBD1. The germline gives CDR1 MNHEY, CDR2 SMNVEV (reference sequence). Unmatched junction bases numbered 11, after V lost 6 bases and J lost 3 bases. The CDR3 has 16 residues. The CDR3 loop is CASSLPTGESGNTIYF. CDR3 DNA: TGTGCCAGCAGCCTCCCAACAGGGGAGAGTGGAAACACCATATATTTT.

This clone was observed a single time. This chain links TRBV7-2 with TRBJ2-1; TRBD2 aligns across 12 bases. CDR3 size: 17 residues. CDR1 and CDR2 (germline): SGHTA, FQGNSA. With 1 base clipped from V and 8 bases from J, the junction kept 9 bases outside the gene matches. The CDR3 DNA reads TGTGCCAGCAGCTTAGTTGAGCTAGCGGGGGGGTTTTATGAGCAGTTCTTC. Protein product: CASSLVELAGGFYEQFF.

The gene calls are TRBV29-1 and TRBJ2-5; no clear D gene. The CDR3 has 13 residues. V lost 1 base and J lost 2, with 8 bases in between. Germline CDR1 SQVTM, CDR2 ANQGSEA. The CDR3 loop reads CSVEGQEQETQYF. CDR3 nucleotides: TGCAGCGTTGAAGGGCAGGAGCAAGAGACCCAGTACTTC.

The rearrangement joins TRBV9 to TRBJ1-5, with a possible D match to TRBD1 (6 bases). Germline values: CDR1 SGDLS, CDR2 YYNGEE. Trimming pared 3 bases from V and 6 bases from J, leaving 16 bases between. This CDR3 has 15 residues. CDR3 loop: CASSGVGGAGQPQHF. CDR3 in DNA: TGTGCCAGCAGCGGAGTCGGGGGGGCTGGTCAGCCCCAGCATTTT.

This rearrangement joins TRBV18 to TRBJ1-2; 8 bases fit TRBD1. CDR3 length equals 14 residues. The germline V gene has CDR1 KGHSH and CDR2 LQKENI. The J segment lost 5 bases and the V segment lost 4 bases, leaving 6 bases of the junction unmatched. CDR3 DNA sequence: TGTGCCAGCTCACTAGGACAGGGTCCTTATGGCTACACCTTC. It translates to CASSLGQGPYGYTF.

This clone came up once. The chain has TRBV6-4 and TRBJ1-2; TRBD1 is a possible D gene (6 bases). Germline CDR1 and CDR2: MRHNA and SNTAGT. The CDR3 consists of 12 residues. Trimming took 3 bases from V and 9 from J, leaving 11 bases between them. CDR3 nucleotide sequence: TGTGCCAGCAGTGAAACAGGGAGGAGCTACACCTTC. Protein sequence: CASSETGRSYTF.

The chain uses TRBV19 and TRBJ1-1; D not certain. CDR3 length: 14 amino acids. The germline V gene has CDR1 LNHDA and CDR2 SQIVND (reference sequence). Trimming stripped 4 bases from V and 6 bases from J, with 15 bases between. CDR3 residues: CASSRGLGYAEAFF. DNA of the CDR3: TGTGCCAGTAGTAGAGGCCTAGGGTACGCTGAAGCTTTCTTT.

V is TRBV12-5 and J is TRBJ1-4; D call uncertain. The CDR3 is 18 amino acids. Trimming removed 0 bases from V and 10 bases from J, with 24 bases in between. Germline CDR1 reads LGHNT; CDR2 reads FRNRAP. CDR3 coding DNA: TGTGCTAGTGGTTTGGTCCTACTTCCGGGCCCAAATTGGCGAAAACTGTTTTTT. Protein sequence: CASGLVLLPGPNWRKLFF.

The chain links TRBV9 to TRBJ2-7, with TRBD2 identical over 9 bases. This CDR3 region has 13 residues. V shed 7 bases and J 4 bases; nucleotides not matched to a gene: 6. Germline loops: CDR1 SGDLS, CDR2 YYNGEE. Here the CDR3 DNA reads TGTGCCAGCGGTAGCGGGGGCCGATACGAGCAGTACTTC. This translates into CASGSGGRYEQYF.

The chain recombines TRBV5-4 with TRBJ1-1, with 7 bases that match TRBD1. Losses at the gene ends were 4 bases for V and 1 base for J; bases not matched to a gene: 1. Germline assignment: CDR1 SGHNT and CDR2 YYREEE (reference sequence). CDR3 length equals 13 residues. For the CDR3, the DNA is TGTGCCAGCAGCCGGGACAGGAACACTGAAGCTTTCTTT. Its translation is CASSRDRNTEAFF.